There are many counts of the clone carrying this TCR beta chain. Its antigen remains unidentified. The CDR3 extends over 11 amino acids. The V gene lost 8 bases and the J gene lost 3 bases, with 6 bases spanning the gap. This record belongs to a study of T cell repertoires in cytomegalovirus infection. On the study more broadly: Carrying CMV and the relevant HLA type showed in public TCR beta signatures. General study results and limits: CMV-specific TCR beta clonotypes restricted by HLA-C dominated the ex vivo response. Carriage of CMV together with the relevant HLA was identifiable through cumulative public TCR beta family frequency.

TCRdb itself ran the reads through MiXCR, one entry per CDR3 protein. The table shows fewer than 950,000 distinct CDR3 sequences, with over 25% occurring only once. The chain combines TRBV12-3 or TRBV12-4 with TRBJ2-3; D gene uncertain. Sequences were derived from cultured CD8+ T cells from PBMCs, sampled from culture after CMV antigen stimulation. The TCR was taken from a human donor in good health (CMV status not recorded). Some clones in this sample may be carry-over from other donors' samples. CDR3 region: CASGSTDTQYF. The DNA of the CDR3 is TGTGCCAGCGGGTCAACAGATACGCAGTATTTT.